Listed below are T cell receptor beta chains from one sample, sequenced in a study of T cell responses to AZD1222 COVID-19 vaccine. Generated by immunoSEQ multiplex PCR, the TCRdb table keeps only in-frame clones and is missing some. The sample lists around 140,000 clones; about 92% were seen once. Material: peripheral blood, obtained 28 days after the second AZD1222 dose. These receptors were taken from an adult who received the AZD1222 COVID-19 vaccine. Each CDR3 is given with its conserved first and last residue. The order of the fields is D gene, J gene, V gene, clone size, CDR3 DNA, CDR3 protein. The D gene is left open where the match is weak. A clone size is listed for some rows: how often the clone was seen (once, few, many), or a class if it is expanded.

d_gene: -
j_gene: TRBJ1-1
v_gene: TRBV28
abundance: -
CDR3nt: TGTGCCAGCAGTTTATTCACGGGGAACACTGAAGCTTTCTTT
CDR3aa: CASSLFTGNTEAFF

d_gene: -
j_gene: TRBJ1-1
v_gene: TRBV29-1
abundance: -
CDR3nt: TGCAGCGTTGACGGGACGGCCTGGCTCATGAACACTGAAGCTTTCTTT
CDR3aa: CSVDGTAWLMNTEAFF

d_gene: TRBD1
j_gene: TRBJ2-7
v_gene: TRBV19
abundance: few
CDR3nt: TGTGCCAGTAGTAAGGATGGGACAGGGTCCGCCGAGCAGTACTTC
CDR3aa: CASSKDGTGSAEQYF

d_gene: -
j_gene: TRBJ1-2
v_gene: TRBV29-1
abundance: -
CDR3nt: TGCAGCGTTGAAGATAGGGAGGCCCTCCTGTCTGGCTACACCTTC
CDR3aa: CSVEDREALLSGYTF

d_gene: -
j_gene: TRBJ2-4
v_gene: TRBV5-1
abundance: -
CDR3nt: TGCGCCAGCAGCTTGGACGGATCCAAAAACATTCAGTACTTC
CDR3aa: CASSLDGSKNIQYF

d_gene: -
j_gene: TRBJ1-4
v_gene: TRBV9
abundance: once
CDR3nt: TGTGCCAGCAGCGTAGCCGCAGGACGAAATGAAAAACTGTTTTTT
CDR3aa: CASSVAAGRNEKLFF

d_gene: TRBD1
j_gene: TRBJ1-2
v_gene: TRBV11-3
abundance: -
CDR3nt: TGTGCCAGCAGCCCAAGCCACGGGACAGCGGCTAACTATGGCTACACCTTC
CDR3aa: CASSPSHGTAANYGYTF

d_gene: TRBD2
j_gene: TRBJ2-7
v_gene: TRBV30
abundance: -
CDR3nt: TGTGCCTGGAGTTGGAAGCGGGAGGTGGACGAGCAGTACTTC
CDR3aa: CAWSWKREVDEQYF

d_gene: -
j_gene: TRBJ1-1
v_gene: TRBV28
abundance: -
CDR3nt: TGTGCCAGCAGACCTACCACAGGCCGGAACACTGAAGCTTTCTTT
CDR3aa: CASRPTTGRNTEAFF

d_gene: -
j_gene: TRBJ2-2
v_gene: TRBV18
abundance: -
CDR3nt: TGTGCCAGCTCACCGGGTACCGGGGAGCTGTTTTTT
CDR3aa: CASSPGTGELFF

d_gene: -
j_gene: TRBJ1-1
v_gene: TRBV6-5
abundance: -
CDR3nt: TGTGCCAGCAGTTACGGATGGCGTGGCGCTGAAGCTTTCTTT
CDR3aa: CASSYGWRGAEAFF

d_gene: TRBD2
j_gene: TRBJ2-7
v_gene: TRBV6-6
abundance: -
CDR3nt: TGTGCCAGCGGGGGGGAGTCCTACGAGCAGTACTTC
CDR3aa: CASGGESYEQYF

d_gene: TRBD1
j_gene: TRBJ2-7
v_gene: TRBV9
abundance: -
CDR3nt: TGTGCCAGCAGCGTAGATAGGGGGCTAAGCGAGCAGTACTTC
CDR3aa: CASSVDRGLSEQYF

d_gene: TRBD2
j_gene: TRBJ2-1
v_gene: TRBV7-3
abundance: -
CDR3nt: TGTGCCAGCAGTTTGAGCGGGGCGGGGTACAACAATGAGCAGTTCTTC
CDR3aa: CASSLSGAGYNNEQFF

d_gene: -
j_gene: TRBJ2-6
v_gene: TRBV4-3
abundance: -
CDR3nt: TGCGCTAGCAGCCAAGGGGAAGAAAGCTCTGGGGCCAACGTCCTGACTTTC
CDR3aa: CASSQGEESSGANVLTF

d_gene: TRBD1
j_gene: TRBJ2-7
v_gene: TRBV9
abundance: -
CDR3nt: TGTGCCAGCAGCGTAGAAGGGACAGGGTCTACCTACGAGCAGTACTTC
CDR3aa: CASSVEGTGSTYEQYF

d_gene: TRBD1
j_gene: TRBJ2-3
v_gene: TRBV4-3
abundance: -
CDR3nt: TGCGCCAGCAGCCAAGAGGGCCGGGGACAGCGCACAGATACGCAGTATTTT
CDR3aa: CASSQEGRGQRTDTQYF

d_gene: -
j_gene: TRBJ1-2
v_gene: TRBV19
abundance: -
CDR3nt: TGTGCCAGTAGTACCCCGGAGGGTTTGAACTATGGCTACACCTTC
CDR3aa: CASSTPEGLNYGYTF

d_gene: -
j_gene: TRBJ1-4
v_gene: TRBV20-1
abundance: once
CDR3nt: TGCAGTGCCCCCTCTGGTGAAAAACTGTTTTTT
CDR3aa: CSAPSGEKLFF

d_gene: TRBD1
j_gene: TRBJ1-2
v_gene: TRBV28
abundance: -
CDR3nt: TGTGCCAGCAGTTTATGGGACAGGGGAGCCTATGGCTACACCTTC
CDR3aa: CASSLWDRGAYGYTF

d_gene: -
j_gene: TRBJ1-3
v_gene: TRBV7-6
abundance: few
CDR3nt: TGTGCCAGCAGCTTAGTGGGAGGGGCTGGAAACACCATATATTTT
CDR3aa: CASSLVGGAGNTIYF

d_gene: -
j_gene: TRBJ2-1
v_gene: TRBV19
abundance: few
CDR3nt: TGTGCCAGTAGTAGCCTCGGACAGAATACCTACAATGAGCAGTTCTTC
CDR3aa: CASSSLGQNTYNEQFF

d_gene: TRBD1
j_gene: TRBJ2-7
v_gene: TRBV27
abundance: -
CDR3nt: TGTGCCAGCAGTTTGGTCTGGGCGGGGACAGGGTTCTACGAGCAGTACTTC
CDR3aa: CASSLVWAGTGFYEQYF

d_gene: -
j_gene: TRBJ2-1
v_gene: TRBV29-1
abundance: -
CDR3nt: TGCAGCGTCCACAGCGGCGATTCCTACAATGAGCAGTTCTTC
CDR3aa: CSVHSGDSYNEQFF

d_gene: -
j_gene: TRBJ2-3
v_gene: TRBV4-2
abundance: -
CDR3nt: TGTGCCAGCAGCCAGGGGAGAACAGATACGCAGTATTTT
CDR3aa: CASSQGRTDTQYF

d_gene: -
j_gene: TRBJ1-5
v_gene: TRBV6-2/TRBV6-3
abundance: -
CDR3nt: TGTGCCAGCAGTAACTTGGAACAGGGCTATAGCAATCAGCCCCAGCATTTT
CDR3aa: CASSNLEQGYSNQPQHF

d_gene: -
j_gene: TRBJ1-1
v_gene: TRBV25-1
abundance: -
CDR3nt: TGTGCCAGCAGACAGGGTTCCACTGAAGCTTTCTTT
CDR3aa: CASRQGSTEAFF

d_gene: TRBD1
j_gene: TRBJ1-1
v_gene: TRBV11-3
abundance: -
CDR3nt: TGTGCCAGCAGCCCTCGGACAGGGGGGAACACTGAAGCTTTCTTT
CDR3aa: CASSPRTGGNTEAFF